What follows are 20 T cell receptor beta chains derived from one specimen sequenced in a study of regulatory T cells in long-lasting Graves disease. Libraries of TCR beta came from iRepertoire HTBI primers plus Arm-PCR of CDR3 regions. TCRdb recomputed calls from the multiplex PCR reads with MiXCR, one row per CDR3 protein. Here the sample spans about 520,000 distinct CDR3 sequences, 12% being singletons. Time point defined: newly diagnosed GD, antithyroid drugs for less than 3 months. Extracted RNA from PBMCs served as the source of the TCR library. This sample also appeared in a second study, on T cells in Graves' hyperthyroidism and ophthalmopathy.

The source was peripheral blood mononuclear cells (PBMCs), collected at new diagnosis, from a patient treated with antithyroid drugs. All receptors derive from a woman aged 25 to 39 with Graves disease.

J is TRBJ1-1 and V is TRBV5-6; D is unresolved. CDR1 and CDR2 from the germline V gene are SGHDT and YYEEEE. V lost 2 bases and J 10 bases, leaving 15 bases between the germline ends. The CDR3 totals 13 residues. This chain's CDR3 is CASSFLGLLGAFF. CDR3 nucleotides: TGTGCCAGCAGCTTCCTCGGCCTCCTTGGAGCTTTCTTT.

The sample holds many counts of this clonotype. The rearrangement joins TRBV28 to TRBJ2-3; 10 bases map to TRBD1. The CDR3 has 18 residues. Germline CDR1 and CDR2: MDHEN and SYDVKM. After removal of 3 bases from V and 6 bases from J, the junction contained 15 bases not matched to a gene. The CDR3 loop reads CASSFDLAGTGAVDTQYF. CDR3 nucleotides: TGTGCCAGCAGTTTTGACCTGGCTGGGACAGGGGCTGTGGATACGCAGTATTTT.

This chain joins TRBV19 and TRBJ1-5, with 9 positions matching TRBD1. There are 14 residues in the CDR3. The trim removed 3 bases at V and 5 bases at J, leaving 2 bases unmatched. From germline, CDR1 is LNHDA and CDR2 SQIVND (reference sequence). CDR3 in DNA: TGTGCCAGTAGTATCTGGACAGGGGATCAGCCCCAGCATTTT. Amino acids: CASSIWTGDQPQHF.

This clonotype was observed a handful of times. V usage is TRBV14 and J usage is TRBJ2-3; a possible D gene is TRBD1 (6 bases). From germline, CDR1 is SGHDN and CDR2 FVKESK. V gave up 4 bases and J gave up 0 bases, with 14 bases separating them. The CDR3 is 16 amino acids. CDR3 sequence (DNA): TGTGCCAGCAGCCGAGGACAGCCGTTGAGCACAGATACGCAGTATTTT. This encodes CASSRGQPLSTDTQYF.

This clonotype was counted a few times. This chain links TRBV6-2 or TRBV6-3 with TRBJ2-7; no clear D. Deletions cut 2 bases from V and 5 bases from J, with 10 bases between. CDR3 length: 13 amino acids. Germline loops: CDR1 MNHEY, CDR2 SVGEGT. CDR3 loop: CASSYGRFNEQYF. In DNA form, the CDR3 reads TGTGCCAGCAGTTACGGCAGGTTCAACGAGCAGTACTTC.

This clonotype showed up many times. J is TRBJ1-2 and V is TRBV12-3 or TRBV12-4; the D gene is possibly TRBD1 (5 bases). Deletions cut 7 bases from V and 8 bases from J, with 17 bases between. The CDR3 has 13 amino acids. Here the CDR3 reads CASIIPGTMGYTF. The CDR3 DNA reads as TGTGCCAGCATCATCCCGGGGACGATGGGCTACACCTTC.

This clonotype was found many times. The chain carries TRBV11-3 and TRBJ1-1; D is undetermined. Deletions cut 5 bases from V and 4 bases from J, with 11 bases between. This CDR3 region has 13 residues. CDR1 and CDR2 (germline): SGHNT, YENEEA. Here the CDR3 DNA reads TGTGCCAGCAGCCCTATGACGGTCACTGAAGCTTTCTTT. Translated, it gives CASSPMTVTEAFF.

The V call is TRBV15, the J call TRBJ2-1; D is unclear. V was trimmed by 3 bases and J by 6 bases, leaving 6 bases between them. The CDR3 has 12 residues. CDR1 and CDR2 (germline): LNHNV, YYDKDF (reference sequence). CDR3 sequence: CATSRGINEQFF. In DNA form, the CDR3 reads TGTGCCACCAGCAGGGGGATCAATGAGCAGTTCTTC.

V usage is TRBV29-1 and J usage is TRBJ1-4; 7 bases are shared with TRBD1. Germline V gene sequence: CDR1 SQVTM, CDR2 ANQGSEA. This CDR3 is built from 14 residues. Here the CDR3 DNA reads TGCAACCGACAGGGACCCGGGATAAATGAAAAACTGTTTTTT. Translating it yields CNRQGPGINEKLFF.

In its sample, this clonotype was seen many times. The rearrangement links TRBV6-2 or TRBV6-3 to TRBJ1-4; perhaps TRBD1 as D (6 bases). This CDR3 comprises 14 residues. Per the germline V gene, CDR1 is MNHEY and CDR2 is SVGEGT. Trimming shortened V by 5 bases and J by 8 bases, and 15 bases separated the two germline ends. CDR3 coding DNA: TGTGCCAGCAGTCTTGCAGGGGCTGGCGAAAAACTGTTTTTT. Translating gives CASSLAGAGEKLFF.

The rearrangement uses TRBV2 and TRBJ2-5, with 10 bases matching TRBD2. This CDR3 is built from 17 residues. The trim removed 2 bases at V and 2 bases at J, leaving 8 bases unmatched. CDR1 is SNHLY and CDR2 is FYNNEI in the germline V gene. CDR3 nucleotides: TGTGCCAGCAGTGAACTCTCACTAGCGGGAAGGCAAGAGACCCAGTACTTC. It codes for CASSELSLAGRQETQYF.

At least ten counts were recorded for this clonotype. The chain couples TRBV30 to TRBJ2-7; tentative D call: TRBD2 (5 bases). V lost 2 bases to trimming and J lost 6 bases, with 14 bases between them. This CDR3 has 13 amino acids. Germline V CDR1 and CDR2: GTSNPN, SVGIG (reference sequence). CDR3 sequence: CAWSLSGGPEQYF. In nucleotides, the CDR3 is TGTGCCTGGAGTTTATCTGGAGGACCCGAGCAGTACTTC. Full variable domain (remainder filled in from reference TRBV30 and TRBJ2-7): SQTIHQWPATLVQPVGSPLSLECTVEGTSNPNLYWYRQAAGRGLQLLFYSVGIGQISSEVPQNLSASRPQDRQFILSSKKLLLSDSGFYLCAWSLSGGPEQYFGPGTRLTVT.

V is TRBV6-2 or TRBV6-3 and J is TRBJ2-2; unclear D gene. CDR1 and CDR2 (germline): MNHEY, SVGEGT. CDR3 size: 14 residues. The germline V and J ends were trimmed by 6 bases and 6 bases, with 14 bases remaining between them. The CDR3 reads CASRTLIPPGELFF. The DNA of the CDR3 is TGTGCCAGCAGGACCTTGATCCCACCCGGGGAGCTGTTTTTT.

Many counts were recorded for this clonotype. This chain joins TRBV3-1 and TRBJ1-4; 7 positions match TRBD1. V trimming: 1 base; J trimming: 3 bases; junction bases outside the gene matches: 2. This CDR3 has 15 residues. The V gene's germline CDR1 is LGHDT and CDR2 YNNKEL (reference sequence). The CDR3 nucleotides are TGTGCCAGCAGCCAAGTTAGGGGGCCTAATGAAAAACTGTTTTTT. Translating gives CASSQVRGPNEKLFF.

The chain couples TRBV4-1 to TRBJ1-5; no definite D call. CDR1 is MGHRA and CDR2 is YSYEKL in the germline V gene. The CDR3 runs 15 residues. V gave up 0 bases and J gave up 4 bases, with 10 bases separating them. The CDR3 DNA is TGCGCCAGCAGCCAAGACGTAGGAGCAAATCAGCCCCAGCATTTT. Protein: CASSQDVGANQPQHF.

This clonotype was seen ten or more times. The J gene is TRBJ2-3, the V gene TRBV15, with TRBD1 identical over 8 bases. This CDR3 has 14 amino acids. The germline V gene encodes CDR1 LNHNV and CDR2 YYDKDF (reference sequence). The J segment lost 5 bases and the V segment lost 6 bases, leaving 7 bases of the junction unmatched. The CDR3 loop reads CATRGDRGIDTQYF. The CDR3 DNA reads as TGTGCCACCAGAGGCGACAGGGGTATAGATACGCAGTATTTT.

Turning to this clonotype: A much larger clone sits a single nucleotide away, making a read error possible. The chain combines TRBV20-1 with TRBJ1-3; the D is unclear. The CDR3 consists of 15 residues. CDR1 is DFQATT and CDR2 is SNEGSKA in the germline V gene (reference sequence). CDR3 in DNA: TGCAGTGCTAGAGATGGGCAGTTCTCTAGAAACACCATATATTTT. Translating it yields CSARDGQFSRNTIYF.

A word on this clonotype: A much larger clone lies one base from this, so it may be a read error. This chain links TRBV7-2 with TRBJ2-3; D possibly corresponds to TRBD2 (6 bases). This CDR3 is built from 15 residues. CDR1 and CDR2 (germline): SGHTA, FQGNSA. The CDR3 is CASSPGTLRTDMQYF. The CDR3 DNA sequence: TGTGCCAGCAGCCCGGGGACTCTCCGCACAGATATGCAGTATTTT.

In this sample, this clonotype turned up a few times. This sequence joins TRBV19 and TRBJ2-2; D is perhaps TRBD1 or TRBD2 (5 bases each). The V end lost 7 bases, the J end lost 7 bases, and 16 bases lay between the germline ends. The CDR3 is 14 residues long. The germline CDR1 and CDR2 sequences are LNHDA and SQIVND (reference sequence). CDR3 protein: CASTGRERVGELFF. In DNA form, the CDR3 reads TGTGCCAGTACTGGCAGGGAGAGAGTCGGGGAGCTGTTTTTT. The full variable domain, with the rest looked up from reference TRBV19 and TRBJ2-2, is DGGITQSPKYLFRKEGQNVTLSCEQNLNHDAMYWYRQDPGQGLRLIYYSQIVNDFQKGDIAEGYSVSREKKESFPLTVTSAQKNPTAFYLCASTGRERVGELFFGEGSRLTVL.

A note on this clonotype: A read error may account for a junction end that differs from germline. This chain connects TRBV7-9 to TRBJ2-3; TRBD2 matches at 7 bases. The CDR3 runs to 19 residues. CDR1 is SEHNR and CDR2 is FQNEAQ in the germline V gene (reference sequence). The CDR3 DNA reads as TGTGCCAGCAACTTAGCGGTGGGAGGGCCGACCCGGAGCACAGATACGCAGTATTTT. Its translation is CASNLAVGGPTRSTDTQYF.